One T cell receptor (beta chain) is described in this entry. What it binds is not known. The sample is drawn from a study of shared clonotypes between healthy human individuals. In the study overall: Two women and a few men aged 18 to 49 served as donors. Study-wide results and caveats: A reduction in generation probabilities was seen for non-shared clonotypes relative to those shared by all four donors. Donor scarcity curtailed the genetic and exposure-history diversity represented herein.

Profiled with immunoSEQ multiplex PCR; TCRdb holds only in-frame clones, not every one. The sample shows over a million clones, around 74% of them seen only once. Germline-derived CDR1 and CDR2 are SQVTM and ANQGSEA. The V gene lost 7 bases and the J gene lost 5 bases, with 11 bases spanning the gap. The CDR3 totals 11 residues. Sequencing was performed on memory CD4+ T cells sorted from blood. Sample subset: CD45RA-negative fraction. The TCR comes from a man younger than 30 in good health. This chain connects TRBV29-1 to TRBJ1-1; the D is unclear. The CDR3 DNA reads TGCAGCGCCCGGTGGGAAACTGAAGCTTTCTTT. Translating gives CSARWETEAFF.